This T cell receptor (beta chain) was captured by sequencing in a study of T cell responses to AZD1222 COVID-19 vaccine. Study-level findings and limits: Clonal diversity may have been underestimated, and the donors were mostly white British, with more females than males. Seropositive at baseline were only a handful of AZD1222 recipients. It was only after the peak T cell response that any repertoires were sampled.

As concerns this clone: What it binds is unknown.

Some clones are missing from TCRdb's copy, which holds only in-frame ones; the method was immunoSEQ multiplex PCR. The sample carries some 130,000 clones, around 90% recorded once. V lost 4 bases and J lost 3, with 9 bases in between. There are 13 residues in the CDR3. Germline V gene lookup returns CDR1 LNHDA and CDR2 SQIVND (reference sequence). The analysis combined second doses at about 4 or about 12 weeks. This sequence originates from an adult who received the AZD1222 COVID-19 vaccine. Sequences were derived from peripheral blood, sampled 28 days after the second AZD1222 dose. V is TRBV19 and J is TRBJ1-1; D remains ambiguous. DNA of the CDR3: TGTGCCAGTAGTACGACCAAGGACACTGAAGCTTTCTTT. Protein: CASSTTKDTEAFF.